These 8 T cell receptor beta chains share one sample of origin, sequenced in a study of blood T cell repertoires in COVID-19. Sequenced by immunoSEQ multiplex PCR; TCRdb stores in-frame clones only, minus some. Of 130,000 or so clones listed, approximately 80% are singletons. Sequenced: peripheral blood. Receptors originate from a woman aged 60-75 years with active or convalescent COVID-19.

V and J are TRBV27 and TRBJ2-3; weak D call: TRBD2 (7 bases). Trimming pared 4 bases from V and 3 bases from J, leaving 17 bases between. Germline V gives CDR1 MNHEY, CDR2 SMNVEV (reference sequence). The length of the CDR3 is 16 residues. CDR3 residues: CASSSPGGLGTDTQYF. The CDR3 bases are TGTGCCAGCAGTTCCCCCGGGGGGCTAGGGACAGATACGCAGTATTTT.

This chain links TRBV28 with TRBJ1-2; no reliable D call. The CDR3 length is 12 residues. CDR1 and CDR2 (germline): MDHEN, SYDVKM. V was clipped by 7 bases and J by 2 bases, with 8 bases between them. This CDR3 reads CASTTANYGYTF. CDR3 nucleotides: TGTGCCAGCACTACAGCCAACTATGGCTACACCTTC.

The chain joins TRBV5-4 to TRBJ1-2, with D hard to call. Between the trimmed V and J ends, which lost 3 bases and 2 bases, there was a span of 11 bases. From germline, CDR1 is SGHNT and CDR2 YYREEE (reference sequence). The CDR3 is 14 amino acids. The CDR3 reads CASSWPDSNYGYTF. CDR3 in DNA: TGTGCCAGCAGCTGGCCCGACTCAAACTATGGCTACACCTTC.

CDR3 loop: CASSQDGGGEQYV. The CDR3 nucleotides read TGCGCCAGCAGCCAAGATGGGGGGGGCGAGCAGTACGTC. The chain joins TRBV4-1 to TRBJ2-7; 7 positions agree with TRBD2. Germline CDR1 and CDR2: MGHRA and YSYEKL. The CDR3 consists of 13 residues. Trimming at V came to 0 bases and at J to 6 bases, leaving 2 bases not matched to a gene.

The V gene is TRBV7-2, the J gene TRBJ2-7; weak D call: TRBD2 (6 bases). There are 13 residues in the CDR3. CDR1 and CDR2 (germline): SGHTA, FQGNSA. Trimming left V 4 bases short and J 3 bases short, with 10 bases between. The CDR3 bases are TGTGCCAGCAGCTCGGGACTGAACTACGAGCAGTACTTC. The encoded protein is CASSSGLNYEQYF.

The chain uses TRBV7-9 and TRBJ2-7, with a tentative D call TRBD1 (6 bases). V lost 5 bases and J lost 4, with 18 bases in between. Germline loops: CDR1 SEHNR, CDR2 FQNEAQ (reference sequence). The CDR3 covers 15 residues. In DNA, the CDR3 is TGTGCCAGCAGCCCCACCGGGACAAATACGTACGAGCAGTACTTC. Encoded protein: CASSPTGTNTYEQYF.

V is TRBV4-1 and J is TRBJ1-5; the match to TRBD1 covers 7 bases. J lost 2 bases, V lost 4 bases, and 17 bases had no gene match. Germline V lookup: CDR1 MGHRA, CDR2 YSYEKL. The CDR3 sequence is 19 residues long. The CDR3 DNA sequence: TGCGCCAGCAGCCCCTCGGCCGTAACAGGGGTCATCGGCAATCAGCCCCAGCATTTT. Its protein is CASSPSAVTGVIGNQPQHF.

This clone was counted only a few times. The rearrangement joins TRBV30 to TRBJ1-2; 9 bases match TRBD1. From germline, CDR1 is GTSNPN and CDR2 SVGIG (reference sequence). The ends lost 2 bases at V and 7 bases at J; junction bases unmatched: 5. The CDR3 extends over 13 amino acids. CDR3 nucleotides: TGTGCCTGGAGTCCCAGGGGACAGGGTGGCTACACCTTC. Translated: CAWSPRGQGGYTF.